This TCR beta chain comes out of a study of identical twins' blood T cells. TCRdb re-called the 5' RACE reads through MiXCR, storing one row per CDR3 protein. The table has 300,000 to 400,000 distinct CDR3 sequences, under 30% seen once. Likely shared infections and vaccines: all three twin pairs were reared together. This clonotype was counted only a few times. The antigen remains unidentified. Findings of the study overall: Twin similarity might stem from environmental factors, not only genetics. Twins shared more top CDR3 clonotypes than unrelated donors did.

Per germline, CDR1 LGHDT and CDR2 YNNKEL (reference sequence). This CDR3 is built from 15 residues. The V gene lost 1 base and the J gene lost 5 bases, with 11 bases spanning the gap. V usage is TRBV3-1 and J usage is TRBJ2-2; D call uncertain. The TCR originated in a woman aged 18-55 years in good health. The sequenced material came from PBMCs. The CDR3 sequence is CASSQGSTTTGELFF. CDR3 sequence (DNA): TGTGCCAGCAGCCAAGGATCTACTACAACCGGGGAGCTGTTTTTT.